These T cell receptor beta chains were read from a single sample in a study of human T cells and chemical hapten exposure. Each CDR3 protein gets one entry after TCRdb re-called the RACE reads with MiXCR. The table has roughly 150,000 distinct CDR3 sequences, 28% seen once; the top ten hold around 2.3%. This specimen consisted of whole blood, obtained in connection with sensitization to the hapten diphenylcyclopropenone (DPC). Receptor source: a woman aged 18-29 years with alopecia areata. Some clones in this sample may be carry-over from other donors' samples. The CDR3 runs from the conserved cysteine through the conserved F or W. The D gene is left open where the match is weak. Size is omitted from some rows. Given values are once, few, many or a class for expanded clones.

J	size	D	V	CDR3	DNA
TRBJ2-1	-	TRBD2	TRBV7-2	CASRRAGAYNEQFF	TGTGCCAGCCGCCGGGCGGGAGCCTACAATGAGCAGTTCTTC
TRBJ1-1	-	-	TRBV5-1	CASSPGRPRTEAFF	TGCGCCAGCAGCCCGGGACGGCCGAGAACTGAAGCTTTCTTT
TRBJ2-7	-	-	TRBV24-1	CATSLAGEQYF	TGTGCCACCAGTTTAGCAGGCGAGCAGTACTTC
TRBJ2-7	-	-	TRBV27	CASSSQGAPDYEQYF	TGTGCCAGCAGTTCACAGGGTGCCCCAGACTACGAGCAGTACTTC
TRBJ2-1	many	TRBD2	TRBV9	CASSHRDYQNEQFF	TGTGCCAGCAGCCACCGGGACTATCAGAATGAGCAGTTCTTC
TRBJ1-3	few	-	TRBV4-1	CASSQASSAGNTIYF	TGCGCCAGCAGCCAAGCATCTTCGGCTGGAAACACCATATATTTT
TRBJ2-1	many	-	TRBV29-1	CSVWDNEQFF	TGCAGCGTTTGGGACAATGAGCAGTTCTTC
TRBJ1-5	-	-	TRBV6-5	CASKRTSNQPQHF	TGTGCCAGCAAGCGGACCAGCAATCAGCCCCAGCATTTT
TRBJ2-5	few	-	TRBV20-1	CSAPRPGAAVTQYF	TGCAGTGCTCCACGACCGGGAGCTGCTGTGACCCAGTACTTC
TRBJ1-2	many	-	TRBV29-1	CSVEDVGPSAGYTF	TGCAGCGTTGAAGATGTGGGGCCAAGCGCGGGCTACACCTTC
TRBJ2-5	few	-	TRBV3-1	CASSQEGGGLPLQETQYF	TGTGCCAGCAGCCAAGAAGGGGGGGGACTACCGCTGCAAGAGACCCAGTACTTC
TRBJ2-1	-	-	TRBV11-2	CASRVPGLDTNEQFF	TGTGCCAGCAGGGTCCCGGGCCTAGACACGAATGAGCAGTTCTTC
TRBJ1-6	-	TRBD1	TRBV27	CASNLFDRANSPLHF	TGTGCCAGCAACCTTTTTGACAGGGCCAATTCACCCCTCCACTTT
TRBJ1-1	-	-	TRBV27	CASRGGRMAEAFF	TGTGCCAGCAGAGGGGGGAGGATGGCTGAAGCTTTCTTT
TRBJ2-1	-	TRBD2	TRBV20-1	CSAPGLAGYRVEQFF	TGCAGTGCTCCCGGACTAGCGGGATACCGCGTAGAGCAGTTCTTC
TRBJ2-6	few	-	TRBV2	CASSSMMVPGRSGANVLTF	TGTGCCAGCAGCTCCATGATGGTCCCAGGGCGCTCTGGGGCCAACGTCCTGACTTTC
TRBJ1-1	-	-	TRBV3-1	CASSHSLGMGHTEAFF	TGTGCCAGCAGCCATTCCCTGGGGATGGGGCACACTGAAGCTTTCTTT
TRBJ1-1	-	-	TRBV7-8	CASSLEWRGSGAFF	TGTGCCAGCAGCTTAGAGTGGAGAGGGAGTGGAGCTTTCTTT
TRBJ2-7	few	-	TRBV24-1	CATSDSGASYEQYF	TGTGCCACCAGTGATTCAGGGGCGTCCTACGAGCAGTACTTC
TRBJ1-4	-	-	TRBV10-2	CASRRGGGLSGEKLFF	TGCGCCAGCAGGAGGGGAGGGGGACTTAGCGGGGAAAAACTGTTTTTT
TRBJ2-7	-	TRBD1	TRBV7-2	CASSRGQGNHEQYF	TGTGCCAGCAGCCGAGGACAGGGTAACCACGAGCAGTACTTC
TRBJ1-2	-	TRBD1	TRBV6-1	CASSLMTGENGYTF	TGTGCCAGCAGTCTGATGACAGGGGAAAATGGCTACACCTTC
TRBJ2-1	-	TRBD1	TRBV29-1	CSVEGTGLYNEQFF	TGCAGCGTTGAAGGGACAGGGTTATACAATGAGCAGTTCTTC
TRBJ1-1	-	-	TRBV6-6	CASSYGENEAFF	TGTGCCAGCAGTTACGGGGAGAATGAAGCTTTCTTT
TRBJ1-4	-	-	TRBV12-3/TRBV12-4	CASSYAGLEKLFF	TGTGCCAGCAGTTACGCGGGACTGGAAAAACTGTTTTTT
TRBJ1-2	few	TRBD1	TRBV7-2	CASSLGAGGLDGYTF	TGTGCCAGCAGCTTAGGCGCAGGGGGTTTAGATGGCTACACCTTC
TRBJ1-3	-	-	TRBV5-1	CASSQNGNTIYF	TGCGCCAGCAGCCAAAATGGAAACACCATATATTTT
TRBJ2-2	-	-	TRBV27	CASSLFGLAVSGELFF	TGTGCCAGCAGTTTATTCGGGCTAGCTGTGTCCGGGGAGCTGTTTTTT
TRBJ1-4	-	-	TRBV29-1	CSVESNEKLFF	TGCAGCGTTGAATCTAATGAAAAACTGTTTTTT
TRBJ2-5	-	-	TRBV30	CAWSAQETQYF	TGTGCCTGGAGTGCGCAAGAGACCCAGTACTTC
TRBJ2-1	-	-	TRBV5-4	CASSSNRDNEQFF	TGTGCCAGCAGCTCTAACAGGGACAATGAGCAGTTCTTC
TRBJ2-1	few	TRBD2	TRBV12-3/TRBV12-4	CASFKIAGGSTSYNEQFF	TGTGCCAGCTTTAAGATAGCGGGGGGGAGTACCTCCTACAATGAGCAGTTCTTC
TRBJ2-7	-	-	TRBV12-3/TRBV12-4	CASSVFGAEDEEQYF	TGTGCCAGCAGCGTTTTTGGGGCTGAAGATGAAGAGCAGTACTTC
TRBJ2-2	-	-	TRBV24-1	CATSLPTGYTGELFF	TGTGCCACCAGTCTCCCTACAGGTTACACCGGGGAGCTGTTTTTT
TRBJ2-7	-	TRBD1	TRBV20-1	CSAPDRAGEQYF	TGCAGTGCACCAGACAGGGCCGGCGAGCAGTACTTC
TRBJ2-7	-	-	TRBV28	CASSPLRGHYEQYF	TGTGCCAGCAGCCCTCTTCGGGGGCACTACGAGCAGTACTTC
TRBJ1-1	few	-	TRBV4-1	CASKAGPMNTEAFF	TGCGCCAGCAAAGCGGGGCCCATGAACACTGAAGCTTTCTTT